What follows are 21 T cell receptor beta chains derived from one specimen sequenced in a study of shared clonotypes between healthy human individuals. TCRdb's table, derived via immunoSEQ multiplex PCR, lists solely in-frame clones and lacks some. In the table there are 2 million to 2.5 million clones, 85% to 95% of which are singletons. Sequenced material: naive CD4+ T cells from PBMCs. The sample's subset: CD45RA+ positively selected. The receptors come from a man younger than 35 in good health. Some clones in this sample may be carry-over from other donors' samples.

This chain connects TRBV20-1 to TRBJ2-1; a possible D gene is TRBD2 (5 bases). Trimming removed 8 bases from V and 6 bases from J, with 11 bases in between. The CDR3 is made up of 11 amino acids. Germline CDR1 DFQATT, CDR2 SNEGSKA (reference sequence). The CDR3 region has the DNA TGCAGTACCAATCGGGGCAATGAGCAGTTCTTC. Translated: CSTNRGNEQFF.

The chain recombines TRBV2 with TRBJ1-1; no clear D gene. V was clipped by 7 bases and J by 1 base, with 7 bases between them. This CDR3 spans 12 amino acids. Per the germline V gene, CDR1 is SNHLY and CDR2 is FYNNEI. The CDR3 DNA reads TGTGCCAGCACTCCCACGAACACTGAAGCTTTCTTT. It encodes CASTPTNTEAFF.

The chain's CDR3 is CASSGPSDSEGGTQYF. The CDR3 region has the DNA TGTGCCAGCAGTGGACCTTCGGACTCAGAAGGAGGTACGCAGTATTTT. The rearrangement joins TRBV2 to TRBJ2-3; D is possibly TRBD2 (5 bases). The V end lost 4 bases, the J end lost 8 bases, and 22 bases lay between the germline ends. The CDR3 runs 16 residues. From germline, CDR1 is SNHLY and CDR2 FYNNEI.

The chain employs TRBV5-1 and TRBJ2-7; no reliable D call. Trimming cost V 4 bases and J 5 bases, with 19 bases left between them. The CDR3 contains 15 residues. In germline, CDR1 is SGHRS, CDR2 YFSETQ. CDR3 sequence reads: CASSTPLGARHEQYF. CDR3 coding DNA: TGCGCCAGCAGCACCCCTCTCGGAGCGAGGCACGAGCAGTACTTC.

This clone is a singleton in its sample. V gene TRBV10-3 combines with J gene TRBJ2-7, with D perhaps TRBD1 (5 bases). The germline V and J ends were trimmed by 6 bases and 2 bases, with 20 bases remaining between them. In germline, CDR1 is ENHRY, CDR2 SYGVKD. This CDR3 is built from 16 residues. The CDR3 DNA follows: TGTGCCATCAGCAGAAGTCCTTTGACAGATACCTACGAGCAGTACTTC. Its translation: CAISRSPLTDTYEQYF.

The V gene is TRBV28, the J gene TRBJ1-5; no clear D. V was cut by 7 bases and J by 0 bases, with 10 bases left in between. There are 14 residues in the CDR3. Germline CDR1 MDHEN, CDR2 SYDVKM. DNA for the CDR3: TGTGCCAGCACCTTGGGTGATAGCAATCAGCCCCAGCATTTT. Its protein product is CASTLGDSNQPQHF. The variable domain in full, completed from reference TRBV28 and TRBJ1-5, reads DVKVTQSSRYLVKRTGEKVFLECVQDMDHENMFWYRQDPGLGLRLIYFSYDVKMKEKGDIPEGYSVSREKKERFSLILESASTNQTSMYLCASTLGDSNQPQHFGDGTRLSIL.

This chain links TRBV18 with TRBJ2-3; D may match TRBD1 or TRBD2 (5 bases each). Trimming pared 8 bases from V and 0 bases from J, leaving 15 bases between. The length of the CDR3 is 15 residues. CDR1 is KGHSH and CDR2 is LQKENI in the germline V gene. For the CDR3, the DNA is TGTGCCAGCCAGGGTCCGAGGGGAAGCACAGATACGCAGTATTTT. This sequence encodes CASQGPRGSTDTQYF.

The chain links TRBV5-8 to TRBJ1-2; 8 positions match TRBD1. The J segment lost 3 bases and the V segment lost 0 bases, leaving 4 bases of the junction unmatched. This CDR3 has 15 amino acids. Germline CDR1 SGHTS, CDR2 YDEGEE. The CDR3 spells CASSLVTGADYGYTF. CDR3 sequence (DNA): TGTGCCAGCAGCTTGGTGACAGGGGCGGACTATGGCTACACCTTC.

The chain uses TRBV4-1 and TRBJ2-3; a possible D gene is TRBD1 (6 bases). CDR1 is MGHRA and CDR2 is YSYEKL in the germline V gene. Trimming took off 0 bases at V and 6 bases at J, with 13 bases between the two ends. The CDR3 loop spans 15 amino acids. CDR3 nucleotide sequence: TGCGCCAGCAGCCAAGACATGGGGGCCGGTGATACGCAGTATTTT. This codes for CASSQDMGAGDTQYF.

In DNA form, the CDR3 reads TGCGCCAGCAGCTTTGACAGGGAATATTCACCCCTCCACTTT. The encoded protein is CASSFDREYSPLHF. The chain joins TRBV5-1 to TRBJ1-6; the match to TRBD1 covers 7 bases. Germline loops: CDR1 SGHRS, CDR2 YFSETQ. The V gene end was trimmed by 2 bases and the J gene end by 8 bases; junction bases not matched to a gene: 4. The length of the CDR3 is 14 residues.

The CDR3 DNA reads as TGTGCCAGCAGGCAGGGCCCCGCGAACACCGGGGAGCTGTTTTTT. Translating gives CASRQGPANTGELFF. The rearrangement links TRBV2 to TRBJ2-2; TRBD1 is a possible D gene (5 bases). CDR1 and CDR2 (germline): SNHLY, FYNNEI. CDR3 length: 15 amino acids. V lost 6 bases to trimming and J lost 0 bases, with 11 bases between them.

The V and J genes are TRBV27 and TRBJ1-4, with D tentatively TRBD1 (6 bases). The V end was cut by 2 bases, the J end by 0 bases, with 10 bases between. CDR3 length: 16 amino acids. From germline, CDR1 is MNHEY and CDR2 SMNVEV (reference sequence). CDR3 in amino acids: CASSLQGFATNEKLFF. CDR3 nucleotide sequence: TGTGCCAGCAGTTTACAGGGGTTTGCAACTAATGAAAAACTGTTTTTT.

This chain uses TRBV7-3 with TRBJ1-1; no clear D gene. Germline CDR1 is SGHTA and CDR2 is FQGTGA. The CDR3 covers 15 residues. V was pared by 2 bases and J by 0 bases, with 10 bases between. The CDR3 loop reads CASSLGGFMNTEAFF. The DNA of the CDR3 is TGTGCCAGCAGCTTAGGAGGTTTTATGAACACTGAAGCTTTCTTT.

With respect to this clone: The same CDR3 can be traced to other DNA sequences in this sample. The gene calls are TRBV5-6 and TRBJ2-3, with D unclear. The germline V gene encodes CDR1 SGHDT and CDR2 YYEEEE. Trimming left V 4 bases short and J 0 bases short, with 3 bases between. There are 12 residues in the CDR3. The CDR3 is CASSQSTDTQYF. For the CDR3, the DNA is TGTGCCAGCAGCCAAAGCACAGATACGCAGTATTTT.

The chain uses TRBV7-8 and TRBJ2-2, with D perhaps TRBD2 (6 bases). V was pared by 1 base and J by 0 bases, with 12 bases between. CDR3 size: 17 residues. In germline, CDR1 is SGHVS, CDR2 FQNEAQ. This chain's CDR3 is CASSLVGGTANTGELFF. CDR3 nucleotide sequence: TGTGCCAGCAGCTTAGTCGGGGGTACCGCGAACACCGGGGAGCTGTTTTTT.

This rearrangement joins TRBV7-9 to TRBJ1-2; D is uncertain. The V end was cut by 5 bases, the J end by 4 bases, with 17 bases between. Germline lookup yields CDR1 SEHNR and CDR2 FQNEAQ (reference sequence). The CDR3 length is 15 residues. CDR3 sequence (DNA): TGTGCCAGCAGCCCCTTCGAGAGAGTCCTCTATGGCTACACCTTC. Translating it yields CASSPFERVLYGYTF.

The J gene is TRBJ2-7, the V gene TRBV28; perhaps TRBD2 as D (6 bases). The V gene lost 7 bases and the J gene lost 5 bases, with 15 bases spanning the gap. The germline CDR1 and CDR2 sequences are MDHEN and SYDVKM. This CDR3 has 13 residues. The CDR3, as DNA: TGTGCCAGCACGGAGGGCCGGAGCCACGAGCAGTACTTC. The encoded protein is CASTEGRSHEQYF.

The chain couples TRBV30 to TRBJ2-1; D is unresolved. The germline V gene has CDR1 GTSNPN and CDR2 SVGIG (reference sequence). The CDR3 covers 13 residues. V was shortened by 0 bases and J by 4 bases, with 7 bases between the two germline ends. CDR3 DNA sequence: TGTGCCTGGAGTGTAAACACGTACAATGAGCAGTTCTTC. Translation gives CAWSVNTYNEQFF.

The rearrangement joins TRBV7-2 to TRBJ2-3; a possible D gene is TRBD2 (7 bases). Germline values: CDR1 SGHTA, CDR2 FQGNSA. The CDR3 runs 15 residues. Trimming cost V 5 bases and J 5 bases, with 17 bases left between them. The CDR3, as DNA: TGTGCCAGCAGCGATCAACGGGGGGCAGGAGATACGCAGTATTTT. Translating it yields CASSDQRGAGDTQYF.

The CDR3 loop is CASSPSRAYQETQYF. The CDR3 DNA follows: TGTGCCAGCAGCCCCTCGAGGGCGTACCAAGAGACCCAGTACTTC. V is TRBV28 and J is TRBJ2-5; possibly TRBD2 for D (5 bases). Germline assignment: CDR1 MDHEN and CDR2 SYDVKM. Between the trimmed V and J ends, which lost 6 bases and 0 bases, there was a span of 14 bases. This CDR3 region has 15 residues. The complete variable domain, with remaining parts taken from reference TRBV28 and TRBJ2-5, reads DVKVTQSSRYLVKRTGEKVFLECVQDMDHENMFWYRQDPGLGLRLIYFSYDVKMKEKGDIPEGYSVSREKKERFSLILESASTNQTSMYLCASSPSRAYQETQYFGPGTRLLVL.

This chain connects TRBV5-4 to TRBJ2-1, with 8 bases identical to TRBD1. The junction had 2 bases not matched to a gene; V was cut back by 4 bases and J by 2 bases. This CDR3 spans 14 amino acids. Germline V gene data show CDR1 as SGHNT and CDR2 as YYREEE (reference sequence). The CDR3, as DNA: TGTGCCAGCAGCCCGGACAGGGCCTACAATGAGCAGTTCTTC. Translation gives CASSPDRAYNEQFF. The full variable domain, in which reference TRBV5-4 and TRBJ2-1 provide the parts outside the CDR3, is ETGVTQSPTHLIKTRGQQVTLRCSSQSGHNTVSWYQQALGQGPQFIFQYYREEENGRGNFPPRFSGLQFPNYSSELNVNALELDDSALYLCASSPDRAYNEQFFGPGTRLTVL.